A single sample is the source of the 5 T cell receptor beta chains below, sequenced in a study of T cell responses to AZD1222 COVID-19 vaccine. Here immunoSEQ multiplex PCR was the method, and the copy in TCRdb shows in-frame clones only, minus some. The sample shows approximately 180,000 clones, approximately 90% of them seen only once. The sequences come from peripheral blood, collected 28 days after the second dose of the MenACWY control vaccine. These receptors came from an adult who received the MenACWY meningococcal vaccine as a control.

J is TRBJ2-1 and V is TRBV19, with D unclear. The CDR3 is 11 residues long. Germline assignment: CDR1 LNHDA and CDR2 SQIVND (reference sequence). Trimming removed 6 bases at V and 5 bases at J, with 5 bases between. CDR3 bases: TGTGCCAGTAGAGGTCACAATGAGCAGTTCTTC. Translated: CASRGHNEQFF.

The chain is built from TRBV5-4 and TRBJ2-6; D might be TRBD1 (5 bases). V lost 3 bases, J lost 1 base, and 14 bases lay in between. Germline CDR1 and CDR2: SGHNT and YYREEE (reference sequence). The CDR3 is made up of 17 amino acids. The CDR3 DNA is TGTGCCAGCAGCTGGGGCCCCCACGTGTCTGGGGCCAACGTCCTGACTTTC. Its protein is CASSWGPHVSGANVLTF.

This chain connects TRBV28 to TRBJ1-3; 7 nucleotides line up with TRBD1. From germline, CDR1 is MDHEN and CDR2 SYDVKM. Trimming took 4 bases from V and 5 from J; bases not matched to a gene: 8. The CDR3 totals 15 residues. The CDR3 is CASSSRQGIRNTIYF. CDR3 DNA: TGTGCCAGCAGTTCCCGACAGGGAATAAGAAACACCATATATTTT.

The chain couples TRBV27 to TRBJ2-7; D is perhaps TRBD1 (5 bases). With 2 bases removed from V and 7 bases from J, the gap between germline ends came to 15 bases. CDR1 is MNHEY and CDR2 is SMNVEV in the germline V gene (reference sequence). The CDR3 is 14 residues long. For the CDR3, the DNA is TGTGCCAGCAGTTTAGGGGCAGGCTCTGGTGAGCAGTACTTC. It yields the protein CASSLGAGSGEQYF.

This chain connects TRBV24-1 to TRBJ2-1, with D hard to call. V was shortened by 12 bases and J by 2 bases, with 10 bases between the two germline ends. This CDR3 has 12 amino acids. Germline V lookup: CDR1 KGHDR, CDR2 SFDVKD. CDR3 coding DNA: TGTGCCGTACTCGGAGCCTACAATGAGCAGTTCTTC. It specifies CAVLGAYNEQFF.